Sequencing of this TCR beta chain was carried out in a study of spatial heterogeneity in lung cancer. This clonotype was observed many times. The time point was: sample taken at primary tumor resection. TCRdb reanalysed the 5' RACE reads using MiXCR and keeps one entry per CDR3 protein. The sample yields roughly 48,000 distinct CDR3 sequences, approximately 5% seen once. The CDR3 length is 15 residues. Trimming removed 5 bases from V and 0 bases from J, with 12 bases in between. Looked up from germline, CDR1 is MNHEY and CDR2 is SMNVEV (reference sequence). The gene calls are TRBV27 and TRBJ2-3; the D gene is possibly TRBD2 (6 bases). This receptor was taken from a male donor with early-stage non-small cell lung cancer. Sequenced here: PBMCs, sampled at surgery. The CDR3 sequence is CASSNSGYSTDTQYF. In DNA form, the CDR3 reads TGTGCCAGCAGTAATAGCGGATATAGCACAGATACGCAGTATTTT.